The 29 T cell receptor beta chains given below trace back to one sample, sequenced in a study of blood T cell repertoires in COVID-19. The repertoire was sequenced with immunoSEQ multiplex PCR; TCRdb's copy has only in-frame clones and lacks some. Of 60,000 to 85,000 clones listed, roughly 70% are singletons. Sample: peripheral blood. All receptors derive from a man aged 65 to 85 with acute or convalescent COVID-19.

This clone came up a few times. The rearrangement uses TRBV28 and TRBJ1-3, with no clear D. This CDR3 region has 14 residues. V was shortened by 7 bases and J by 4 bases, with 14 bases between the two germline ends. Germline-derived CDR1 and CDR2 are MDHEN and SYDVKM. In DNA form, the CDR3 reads TGTGCCAGCATGTTATCTACGAGGGGAAACACCATATATTTT. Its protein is CASMLSTRGNTIYF.

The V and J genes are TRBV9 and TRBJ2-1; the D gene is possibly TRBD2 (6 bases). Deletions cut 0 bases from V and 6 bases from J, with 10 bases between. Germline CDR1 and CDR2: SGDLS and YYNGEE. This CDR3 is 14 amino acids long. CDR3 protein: CASSVALAANEQFF. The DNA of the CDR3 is TGTGCCAGCAGCGTAGCCTTAGCGGCCAATGAGCAGTTCTTC. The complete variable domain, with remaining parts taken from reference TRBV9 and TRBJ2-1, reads DSGVTQTPKHLITATGQRVTLRCSPRSGDLSVYWYQQSLDQGLQFLIQYYNGEERAKGNILERFSAQQFPDLHSELNLSSLELGDSALYFCASSVALAANEQFFGPGTRLTVL.

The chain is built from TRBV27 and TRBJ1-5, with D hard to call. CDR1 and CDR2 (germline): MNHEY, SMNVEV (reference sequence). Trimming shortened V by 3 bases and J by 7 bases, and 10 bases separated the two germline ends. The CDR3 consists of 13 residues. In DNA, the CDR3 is TGTGCCAGCAGTTTGGACTGGTCCCAGCCCCAGCATTTT. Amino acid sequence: CASSLDWSQPQHF.

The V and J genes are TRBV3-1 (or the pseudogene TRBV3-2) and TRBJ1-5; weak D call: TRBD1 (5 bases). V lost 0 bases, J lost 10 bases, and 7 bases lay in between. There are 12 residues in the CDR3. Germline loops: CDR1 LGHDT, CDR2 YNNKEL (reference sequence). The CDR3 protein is CASSQDQGPQHF. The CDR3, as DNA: TGTGCCAGCAGCCAAGATCAGGGTCCCCAGCATTTT.

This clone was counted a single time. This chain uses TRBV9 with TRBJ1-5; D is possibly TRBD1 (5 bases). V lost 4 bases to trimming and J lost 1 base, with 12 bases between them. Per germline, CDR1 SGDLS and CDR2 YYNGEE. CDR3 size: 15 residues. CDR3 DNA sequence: TGTGCCAGCAGCCCCGAAGGGGCGAGCAATCAGCCCCAGCATTTT. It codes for CASSPEGASNQPQHF.

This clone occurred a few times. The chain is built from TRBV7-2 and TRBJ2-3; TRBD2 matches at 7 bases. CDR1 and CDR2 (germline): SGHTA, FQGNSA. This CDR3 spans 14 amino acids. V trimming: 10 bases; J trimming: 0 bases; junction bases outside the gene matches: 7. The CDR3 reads CATKAGRSTDTQYF. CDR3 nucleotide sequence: TGTGCCACCAAAGCGGGGAGAAGCACAGATACGCAGTATTTT.

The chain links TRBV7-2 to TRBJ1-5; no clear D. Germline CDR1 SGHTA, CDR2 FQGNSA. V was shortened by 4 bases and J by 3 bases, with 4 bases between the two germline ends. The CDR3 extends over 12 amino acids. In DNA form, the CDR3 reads TGTGCCAGCAGCTCCAACAATCAGCCCCAGCATTTT. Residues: CASSSNNQPQHF.

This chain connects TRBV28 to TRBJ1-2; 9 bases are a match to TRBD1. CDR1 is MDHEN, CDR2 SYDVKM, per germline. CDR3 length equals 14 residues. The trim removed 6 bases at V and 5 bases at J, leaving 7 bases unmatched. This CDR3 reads CASRKTGGDYGYTF. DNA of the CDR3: TGTGCCAGCAGAAAGACAGGGGGAGATTATGGCTACACCTTC.

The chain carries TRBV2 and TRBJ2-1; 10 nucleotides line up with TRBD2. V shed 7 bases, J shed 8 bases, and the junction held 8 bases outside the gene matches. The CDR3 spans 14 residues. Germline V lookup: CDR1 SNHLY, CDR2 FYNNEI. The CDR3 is CASTGTSARDEQFF. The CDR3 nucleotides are TGTGCCAGCACTGGGACTAGCGCTAGGGATGAGCAGTTCTTC. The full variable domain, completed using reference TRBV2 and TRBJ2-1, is EPEVTQTPSHQVTQMGQEVILRCVPISNHLYFYWYRQILGQKVEFLVSFYNNEISEKSEIFDDQFSVERPDGSNFTLKIRSTKLEDSAMYFCASTGTSARDEQFFGPGTRLTVL.

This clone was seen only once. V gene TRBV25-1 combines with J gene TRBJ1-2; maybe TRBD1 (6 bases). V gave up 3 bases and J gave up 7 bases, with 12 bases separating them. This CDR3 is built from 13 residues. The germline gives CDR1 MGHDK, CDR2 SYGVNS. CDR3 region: CASSDPQGRGYTF. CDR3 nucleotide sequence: TGTGCCAGCAGTGATCCTCAGGGGCGTGGCTACACCTTC.

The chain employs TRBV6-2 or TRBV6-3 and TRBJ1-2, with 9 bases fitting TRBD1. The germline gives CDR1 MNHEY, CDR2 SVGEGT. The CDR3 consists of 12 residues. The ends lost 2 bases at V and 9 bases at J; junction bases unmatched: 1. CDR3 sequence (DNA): TGTGCCAGCAGTTACGGACAGGGGCGCTACACCTTC. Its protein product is CASSYGQGRYTF.

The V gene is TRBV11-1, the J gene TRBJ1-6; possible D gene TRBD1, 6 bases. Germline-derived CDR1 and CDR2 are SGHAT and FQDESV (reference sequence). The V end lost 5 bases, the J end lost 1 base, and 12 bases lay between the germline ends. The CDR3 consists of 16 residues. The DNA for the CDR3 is TGTGCCAGCAGCCTACAGGGTTGGTCCTATAATTCACCCCTCCACTTT. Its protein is CASSLQGWSYNSPLHF.

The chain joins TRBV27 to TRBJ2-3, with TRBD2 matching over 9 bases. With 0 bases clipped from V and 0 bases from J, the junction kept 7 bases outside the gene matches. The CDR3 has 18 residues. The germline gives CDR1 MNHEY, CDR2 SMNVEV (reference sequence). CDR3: CASSLSPGLAASTDTQYF. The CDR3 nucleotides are TGTGCCAGCAGTTTATCCCCGGGACTAGCAGCTAGCACAGATACGCAGTATTTT.

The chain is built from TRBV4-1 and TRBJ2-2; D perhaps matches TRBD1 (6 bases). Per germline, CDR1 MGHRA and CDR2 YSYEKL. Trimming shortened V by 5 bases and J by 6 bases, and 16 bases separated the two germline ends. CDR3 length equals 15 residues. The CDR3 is CASSFRTEGPGELFF. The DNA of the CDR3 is TGCGCCAGCAGCTTCCGGACAGAAGGGCCCGGGGAGCTGTTTTTT.

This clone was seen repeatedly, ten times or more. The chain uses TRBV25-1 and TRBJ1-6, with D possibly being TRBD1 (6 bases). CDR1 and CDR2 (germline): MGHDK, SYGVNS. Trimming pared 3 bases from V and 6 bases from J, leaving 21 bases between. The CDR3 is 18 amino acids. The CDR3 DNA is TGTGCCAGCAGTGATAAGAGGGGGGGCCAAGTCGGTAATTCACCCCTCCACTTT. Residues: CASSDKRGGQVGNSPLHF.

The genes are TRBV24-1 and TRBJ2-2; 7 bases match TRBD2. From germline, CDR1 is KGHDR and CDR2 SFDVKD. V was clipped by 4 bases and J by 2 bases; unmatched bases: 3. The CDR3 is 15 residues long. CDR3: CATSEGTTNTGELFF. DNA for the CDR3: TGTGCCACCAGTGAAGGGACTACAAACACCGGGGAGCTGTTTTTT.

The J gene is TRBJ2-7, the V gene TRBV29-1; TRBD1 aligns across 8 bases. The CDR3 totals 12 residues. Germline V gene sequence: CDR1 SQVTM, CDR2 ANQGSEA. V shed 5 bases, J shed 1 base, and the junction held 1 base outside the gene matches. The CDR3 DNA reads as TGCAGCGTTTGGACAGGGTCCTACGAGCAGTACTTC. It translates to CSVWTGSYEQYF.

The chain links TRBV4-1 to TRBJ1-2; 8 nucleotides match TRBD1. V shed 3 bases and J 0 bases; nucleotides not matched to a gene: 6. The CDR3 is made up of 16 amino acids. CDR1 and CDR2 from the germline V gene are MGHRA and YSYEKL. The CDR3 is CASSQPTGASNYGYTF. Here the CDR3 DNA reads TGCGCCAGCAGCCAGCCGACAGGGGCATCTAACTATGGCTACACCTTC.

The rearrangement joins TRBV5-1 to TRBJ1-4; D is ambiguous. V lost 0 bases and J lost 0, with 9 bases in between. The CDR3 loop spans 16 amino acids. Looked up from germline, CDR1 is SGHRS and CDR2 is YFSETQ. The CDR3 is CASSLAAGATNEKLFF. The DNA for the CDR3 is TGCGCCAGCAGCTTGGCGGCAGGTGCAACTAATGAAAAACTGTTTTTT.

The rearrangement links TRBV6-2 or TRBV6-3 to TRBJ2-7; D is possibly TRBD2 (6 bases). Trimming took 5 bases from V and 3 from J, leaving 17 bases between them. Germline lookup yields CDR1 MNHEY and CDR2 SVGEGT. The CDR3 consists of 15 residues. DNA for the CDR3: TGTGCCAGCAGTCCCCTGATCGGGAGTGGCTACGAGCAGTACTTC. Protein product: CASSPLIGSGYEQYF.

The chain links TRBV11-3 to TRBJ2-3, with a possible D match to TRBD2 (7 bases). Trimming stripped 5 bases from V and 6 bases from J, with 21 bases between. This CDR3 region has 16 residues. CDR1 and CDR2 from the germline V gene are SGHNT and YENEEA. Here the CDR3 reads CASSARGPVMMDTQYF. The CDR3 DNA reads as TGTGCCAGCAGCGCGCGGGGGCCGGTCATGATGGATACGCAGTATTTT.

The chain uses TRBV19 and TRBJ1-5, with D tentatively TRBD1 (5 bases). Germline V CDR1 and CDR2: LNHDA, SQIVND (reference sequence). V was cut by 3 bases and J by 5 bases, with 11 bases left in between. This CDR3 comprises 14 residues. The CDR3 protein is CASSMRGLDQPQHF. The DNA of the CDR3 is TGTGCCAGTAGTATGCGGGGCCTCGATCAGCCCCAGCATTTT.

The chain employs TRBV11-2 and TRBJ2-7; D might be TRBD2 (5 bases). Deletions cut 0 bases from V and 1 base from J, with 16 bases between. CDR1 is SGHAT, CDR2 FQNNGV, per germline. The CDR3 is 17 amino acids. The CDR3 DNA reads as TGTGCCAGCAGCTTAGAGTCGGTGGGAGTAAAGTCCTACGAGCAGTACTTC. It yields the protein CASSLESVGVKSYEQYF.

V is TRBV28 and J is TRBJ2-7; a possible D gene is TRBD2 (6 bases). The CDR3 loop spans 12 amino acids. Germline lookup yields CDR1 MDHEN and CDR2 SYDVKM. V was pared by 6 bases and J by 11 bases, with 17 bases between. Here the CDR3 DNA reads TGTGCCAGCAGACCCGGGAGCAAAGGGGAGTACTTC. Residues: CASRPGSKGEYF.

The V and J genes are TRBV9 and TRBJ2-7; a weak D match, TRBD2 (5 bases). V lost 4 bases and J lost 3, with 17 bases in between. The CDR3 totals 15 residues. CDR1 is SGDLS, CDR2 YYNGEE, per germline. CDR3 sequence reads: CASSPLRGPVYEQYF. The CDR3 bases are TGTGCCAGCAGCCCTCTCCGCGGGCCTGTCTACGAGCAGTACTTC.

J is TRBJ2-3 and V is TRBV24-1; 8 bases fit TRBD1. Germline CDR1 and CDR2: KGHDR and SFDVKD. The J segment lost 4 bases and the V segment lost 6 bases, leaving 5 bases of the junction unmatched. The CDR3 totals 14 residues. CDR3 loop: CATSRQGLSDTQYF. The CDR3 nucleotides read TGTGCCACCAGTAGACAGGGGTTGTCAGATACGCAGTATTTT.

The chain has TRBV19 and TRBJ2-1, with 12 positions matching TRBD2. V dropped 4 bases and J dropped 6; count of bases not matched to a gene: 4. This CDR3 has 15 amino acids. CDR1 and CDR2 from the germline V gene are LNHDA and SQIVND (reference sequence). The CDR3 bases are TGTGCCAGTAGTAGGGGACTAGCGGGTTCCAATGAGCAGTTCTTC. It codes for CASSRGLAGSNEQFF.

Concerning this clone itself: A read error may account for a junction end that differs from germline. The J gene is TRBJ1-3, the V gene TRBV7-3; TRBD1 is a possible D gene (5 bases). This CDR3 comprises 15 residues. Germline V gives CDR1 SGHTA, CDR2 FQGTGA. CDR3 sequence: CASSLQGTSGSTIYF. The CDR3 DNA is TGTGCCAGCAGCTTACAGGGAACGTCTGGAAGCACCATATATTTT.

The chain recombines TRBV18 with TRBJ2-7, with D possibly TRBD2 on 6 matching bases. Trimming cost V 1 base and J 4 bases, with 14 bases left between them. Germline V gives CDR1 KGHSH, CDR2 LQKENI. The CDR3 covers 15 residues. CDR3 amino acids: CASSPRQTAGYEQYF. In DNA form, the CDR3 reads TGTGCCAGCTCACCACGACAGACAGCGGGTTACGAGCAGTACTTC. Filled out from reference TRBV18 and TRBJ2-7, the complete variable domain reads NAGVMQNPRHLVRRRGQEARLRCSPMKGHSHVYWYRQLPEEGLKFMVYLQKENIIDESGMPKERFSAEFPKEGPSILRIQQVVRGDSAAYFCASSPRQTAGYEQYFGPGTRLTVT.